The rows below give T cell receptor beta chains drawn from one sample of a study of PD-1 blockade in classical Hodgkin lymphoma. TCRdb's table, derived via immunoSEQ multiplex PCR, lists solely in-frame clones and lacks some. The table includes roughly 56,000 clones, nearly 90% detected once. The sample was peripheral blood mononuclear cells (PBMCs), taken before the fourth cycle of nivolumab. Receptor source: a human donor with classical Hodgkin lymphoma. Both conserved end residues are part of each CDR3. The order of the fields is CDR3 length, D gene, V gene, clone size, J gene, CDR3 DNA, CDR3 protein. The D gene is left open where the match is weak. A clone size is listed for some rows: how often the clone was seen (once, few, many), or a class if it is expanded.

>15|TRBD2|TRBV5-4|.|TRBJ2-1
TGTGCCAGCAGCTTGTCACTAGCGGGTAACAATGAGCAGTTCTTC
CASSLSLAGNNEQFF
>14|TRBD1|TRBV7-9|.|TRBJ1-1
TGTGCCAGCAGCTTAACCGGGGACAGGCCTGAAGCTTTCTTT
CASSLTGDRPEAFF
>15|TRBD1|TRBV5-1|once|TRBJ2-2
TGCGCCAGCAGCTTGACGGGACAGGCCACCGGGGAGCTGTTTTTT
CASSLTGQATGELFF
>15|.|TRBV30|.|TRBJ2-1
TGTGCCTGGAGTGTAGACAGTCAGTCCTACAATGAGCAGTTCTTC
CAWSVDSQSYNEQFF
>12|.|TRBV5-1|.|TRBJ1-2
TGCGCCAGCAGCTTCACCAGCTATGGCTACACCTTC
CASSFTSYGYTF
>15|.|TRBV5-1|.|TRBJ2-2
TGCGCCAGCAACCTATTGTTGCAGAACACCGGGGAGCTGTTTTTT
CASNLLLQNTGELFF
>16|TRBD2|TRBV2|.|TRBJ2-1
TGTGCCAGCAGTGACCCTAGACTAGCGGGGAACAATGAGCAGTTCTTC
CASSDPRLAGNNEQFF
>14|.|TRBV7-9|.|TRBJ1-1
TGTGCCAGCCCCGAGAAGGTTTCGGGCACTGAAGCTTTCTTT
CASPEKVSGTEAFF
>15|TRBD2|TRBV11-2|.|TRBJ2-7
TGTGCCAGCAGCTTAGTTGGCAGCGGGGCCTACGAGCAGTACTTC
CASSLVGSGAYEQYF
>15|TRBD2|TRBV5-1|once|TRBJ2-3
TGCGCCAGCAGCGTTAGCGGGGGCGCCGGGGATACGCAGTATTTT
CASSVSGGAGDTQYF
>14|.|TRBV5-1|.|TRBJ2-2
TGCGCCAGCAGCTTGGCCGCAGGCACCGGGGAGCTGTTTTTT
CASSLAAGTGELFF
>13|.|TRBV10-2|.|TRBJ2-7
TGCGCCAGCAGTGAACGTTGGGGCAACGAGCAGTACTTC
CASSERWGNEQYF
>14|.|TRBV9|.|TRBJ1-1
TGTGCCAGTGGTCGGGGCCCTATGAACACTGAAGCTTTCTTT
CASGRGPMNTEAFF
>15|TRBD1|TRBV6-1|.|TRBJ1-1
TGTGCCAGCAGAGAAATAAGGGGGCCGGACACTGAAGCTTTCTTT
CASREIRGPDTEAFF
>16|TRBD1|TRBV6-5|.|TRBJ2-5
TGTGCCAGCAGTTTCTTCACCCGGGACAGGGGTCTGGAGCAGTACTTC
CASSFFTRDRGLEQYF
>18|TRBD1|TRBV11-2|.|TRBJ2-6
TGTGCCAGCAGCTCTAACCGGGACAGGGGTGTCGGGGCCAACGTCCTGACTTTC
CASSSNRDRGVGANVLTF
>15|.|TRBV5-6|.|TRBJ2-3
TGTGCCAGCAGCTTGGACAGGGGAGGGACAGATACGCAGTATTTT
CASSLDRGGTDTQYF
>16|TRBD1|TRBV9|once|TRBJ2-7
TGTGCCAGCAGCGTAGAACCCCAGGGGGCTTCCTACGAGCAGTACTTC
CASSVEPQGASYEQYF
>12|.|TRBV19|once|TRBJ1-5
TGTGCCTGTCGGATGGGCAATCAGCCCCAGCATTTT
CACRMGNQPQHF
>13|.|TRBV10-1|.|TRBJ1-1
TGCGCCAGCAGGCCCGACAAGTACACGGAAGCTTTCTTT
CASRPDKYTEAFF
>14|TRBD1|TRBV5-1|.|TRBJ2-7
TGCGCCAGCAGCCCCGGGACAGGGAGCTACGAGCAGTACTTC
CASSPGTGSYEQYF
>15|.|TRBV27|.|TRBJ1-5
TGTGCCAGCAGTTTATCGAGCGGGGTTAATCAGCCCCAGCATTTT
CASSLSSGVNQPQHF
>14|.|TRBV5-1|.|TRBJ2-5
TGCGCCAGCAGCCCTGGGGGGAGCGGGGAGACCCAGTACTTC
CASSPGGSGETQYF